The T cell receptor beta chain described here comes from a study of human T cells and chemical hapten exposure. General observations from the study: No shift was seen in TCRs above 1 in 1000 frequency with DPC sensitization.

The study's library attached unique molecular identifiers to single cDNA molecules. TCRdb redid the calling of the RACE reads with MiXCR, one entry per CDR3 protein. Altogether some 110,000 distinct CDR3 sequences are present, 12% being singletons, with the ten largest covering around 1.4%. The time point denotes: patch test 1, 2 weeks after DPC sensitization. Treatment reported: therapeutic diphenylcyclopropenone sensitization with weekly scalp DPC. Germline CDR1 KGHSH, CDR2 LQKENI. This CDR3 has 15 amino acids. The V gene lost 1 base and the J gene lost 1 base, with 9 bases spanning the gap. This clonotype has at least ten counts. Its antigen is currently unknown.

Specimen: whole blood, collected in connection with sensitization to the hapten diphenylcyclopropenone (DPC). The rearrangement joins TRBV18 to TRBJ2-3; weak D call: TRBD1 (5 bases). The TCR comes from a woman aged 50 to 60 with alopecia areata. Some clones in this sample may be carry-over from other donors' samples. The CDR3 coding sequence is TGTGCCAGCTCACCACTGGGGCAGGGCACAGATACGCAGTATTTT. This codes for CASSPLGQGTDTQYF. Using reference TRBV18 and TRBJ2-3 for the parts outside the CDR3, the full variable domain is NAGVMQNPRHLVRRRGQEARLRCSPMKGHSHVYWYRQLPEEGLKFMVYLQKENIIDESGMPKERFSAEFPKEGPSILRIQQVVRGDSAAYFCASSPLGQGTDTQYFGPGTRLTVL.